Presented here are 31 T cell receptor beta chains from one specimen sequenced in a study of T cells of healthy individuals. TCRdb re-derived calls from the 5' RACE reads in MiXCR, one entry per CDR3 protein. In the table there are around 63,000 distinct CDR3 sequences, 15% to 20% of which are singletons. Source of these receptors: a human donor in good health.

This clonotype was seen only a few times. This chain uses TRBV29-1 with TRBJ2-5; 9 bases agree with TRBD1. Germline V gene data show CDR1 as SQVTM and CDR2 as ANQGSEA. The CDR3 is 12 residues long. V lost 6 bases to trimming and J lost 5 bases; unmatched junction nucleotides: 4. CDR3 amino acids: CSVRDRVETQYF. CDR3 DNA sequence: TGCAGCGTACGGGACAGGGTGGAGACCCAGTACTTC.

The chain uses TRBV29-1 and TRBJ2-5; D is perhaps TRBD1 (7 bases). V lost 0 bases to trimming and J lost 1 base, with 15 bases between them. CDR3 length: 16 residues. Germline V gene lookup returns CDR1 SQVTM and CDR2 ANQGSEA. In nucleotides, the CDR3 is TGCAGCGTTGAAGATAGGGCAGGGGGGAGCCAAGAGACCCAGTACTTC. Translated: CSVEDRAGGSQETQYF.

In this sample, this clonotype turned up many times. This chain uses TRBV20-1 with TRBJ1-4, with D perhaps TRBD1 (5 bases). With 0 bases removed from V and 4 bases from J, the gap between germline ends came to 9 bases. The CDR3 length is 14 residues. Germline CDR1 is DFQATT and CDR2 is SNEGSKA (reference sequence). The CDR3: CSARDTQGNEKLFF. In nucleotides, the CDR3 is TGCAGTGCTAGAGATACTCAGGGTAATGAAAAACTGTTTTTT.

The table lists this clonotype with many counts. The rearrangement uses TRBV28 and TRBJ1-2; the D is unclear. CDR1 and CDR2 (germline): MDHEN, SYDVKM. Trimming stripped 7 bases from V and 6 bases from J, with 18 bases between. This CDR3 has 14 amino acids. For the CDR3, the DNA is TGTGCCAGCATCGAAGGGATAAGTCCTAATGGCTACACCTTC. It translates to CASIEGISPNGYTF.

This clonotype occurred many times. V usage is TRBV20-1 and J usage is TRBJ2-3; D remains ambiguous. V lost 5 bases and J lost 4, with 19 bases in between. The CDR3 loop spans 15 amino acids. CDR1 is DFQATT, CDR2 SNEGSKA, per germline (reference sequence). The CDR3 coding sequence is TGCAGTGCTTCAACCCTTGGAGTGGCCGCAGATACGCAGTATTTT. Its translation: CSASTLGVAADTQYF.

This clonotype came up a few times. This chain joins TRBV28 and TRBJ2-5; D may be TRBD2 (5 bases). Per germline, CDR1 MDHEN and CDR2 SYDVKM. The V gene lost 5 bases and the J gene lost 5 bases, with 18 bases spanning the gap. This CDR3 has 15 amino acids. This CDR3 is CASSPSGYERETQYF. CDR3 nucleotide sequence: TGTGCCAGCAGTCCGTCGGGCTATGAGCGGGAGACCCAGTACTTC. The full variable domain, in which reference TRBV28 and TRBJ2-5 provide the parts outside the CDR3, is DVKVTQSSRYLVKRTGEKVFLECVQDMDHENMFWYRQDPGLGLRLIYFSYDVKMKEKGDIPEGYSVSREKKERFSLILESASTNQTSMYLCASSPSGYERETQYFGPGTRLLVL.

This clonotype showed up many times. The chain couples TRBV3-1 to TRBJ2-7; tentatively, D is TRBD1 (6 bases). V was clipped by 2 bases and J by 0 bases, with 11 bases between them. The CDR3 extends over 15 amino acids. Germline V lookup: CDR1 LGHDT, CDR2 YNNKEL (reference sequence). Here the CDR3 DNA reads TGTGCCAGCAGCCAACTAATGGACAGCTCCTACGAGCAGTACTTC. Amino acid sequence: CASSQLMDSSYEQYF.

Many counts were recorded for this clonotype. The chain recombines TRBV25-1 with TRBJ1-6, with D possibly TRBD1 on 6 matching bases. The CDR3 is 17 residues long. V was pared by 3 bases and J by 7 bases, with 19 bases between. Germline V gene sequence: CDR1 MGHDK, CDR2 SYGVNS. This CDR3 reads CASSDHFTGLRNSPLHF. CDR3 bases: TGTGCCAGCAGTGATCATTTTACAGGGTTGCGGAATTCACCCCTCCACTTT.

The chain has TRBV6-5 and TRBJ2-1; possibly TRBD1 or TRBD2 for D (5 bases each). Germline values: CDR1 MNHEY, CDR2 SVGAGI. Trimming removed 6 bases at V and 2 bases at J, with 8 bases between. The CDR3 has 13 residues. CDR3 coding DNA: TGTGCCAGCAGGGGGACCACCTACAATGAGCAGTTCTTC. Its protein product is CASRGTTYNEQFF.

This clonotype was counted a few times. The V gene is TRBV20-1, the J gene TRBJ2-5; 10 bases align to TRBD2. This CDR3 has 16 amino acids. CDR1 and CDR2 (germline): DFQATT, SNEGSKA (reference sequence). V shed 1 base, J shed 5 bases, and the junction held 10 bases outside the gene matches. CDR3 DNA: TGCAGTGCTAGAGCACCTAGCGGGAGATCGGGTGAGACCCAGTACTTC. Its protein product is CSARAPSGRSGETQYF.

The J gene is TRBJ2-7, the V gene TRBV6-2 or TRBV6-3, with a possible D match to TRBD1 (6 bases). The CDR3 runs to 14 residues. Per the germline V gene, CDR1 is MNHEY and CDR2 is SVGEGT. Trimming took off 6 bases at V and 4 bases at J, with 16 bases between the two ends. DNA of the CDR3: TGTGCCAGCAGCCCGGGACATCCCTATTACGAGCAGTACTTC. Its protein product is CASSPGHPYYEQYF.

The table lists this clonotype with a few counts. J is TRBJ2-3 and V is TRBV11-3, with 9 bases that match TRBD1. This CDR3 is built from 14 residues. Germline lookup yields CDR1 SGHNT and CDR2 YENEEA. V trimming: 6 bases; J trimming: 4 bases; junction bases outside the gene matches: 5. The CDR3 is CASRGQGIADTQYF. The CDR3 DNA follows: TGTGCCAGCAGGGGACAGGGCATTGCAGATACGCAGTATTTT.

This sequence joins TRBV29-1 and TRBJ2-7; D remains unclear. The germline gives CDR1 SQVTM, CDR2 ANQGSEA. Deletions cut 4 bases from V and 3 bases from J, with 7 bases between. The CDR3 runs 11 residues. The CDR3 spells CSVGSSYEQYF. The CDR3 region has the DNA TGCAGCGTTGGTAGTAGCTACGAGCAGTACTTC.

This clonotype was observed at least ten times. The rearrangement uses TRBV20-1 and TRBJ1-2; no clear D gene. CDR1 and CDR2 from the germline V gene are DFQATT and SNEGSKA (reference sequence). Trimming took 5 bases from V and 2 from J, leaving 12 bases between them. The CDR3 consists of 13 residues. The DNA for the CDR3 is TGCAGTGCTGCCCAGAGAAAGAACTATGGCTACACCTTC. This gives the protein CSAAQRKNYGYTF.

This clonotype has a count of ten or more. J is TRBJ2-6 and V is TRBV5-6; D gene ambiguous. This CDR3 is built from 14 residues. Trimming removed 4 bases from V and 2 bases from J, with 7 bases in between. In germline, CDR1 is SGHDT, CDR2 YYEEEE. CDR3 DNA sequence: TGTGCCAGCAGCCGACGGACTGGGGCCAACGTCCTGACTTTC. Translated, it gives CASSRRTGANVLTF.

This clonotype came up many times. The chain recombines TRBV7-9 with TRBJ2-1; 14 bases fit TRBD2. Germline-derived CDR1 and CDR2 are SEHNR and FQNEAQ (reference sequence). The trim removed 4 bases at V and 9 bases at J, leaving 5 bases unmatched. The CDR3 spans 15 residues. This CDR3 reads CASSYGTSGGSEQFF. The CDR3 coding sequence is TGTGCCAGCAGCTACGGGACTAGCGGGGGCAGTGAGCAGTTCTTC.

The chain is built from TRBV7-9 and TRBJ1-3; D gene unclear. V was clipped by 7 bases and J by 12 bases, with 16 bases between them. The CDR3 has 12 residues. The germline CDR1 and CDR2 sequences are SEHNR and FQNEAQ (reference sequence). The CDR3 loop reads CASIGAGTIIYF. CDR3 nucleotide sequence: TGTGCCAGCATAGGAGCAGGAACCATCATATATTTT.

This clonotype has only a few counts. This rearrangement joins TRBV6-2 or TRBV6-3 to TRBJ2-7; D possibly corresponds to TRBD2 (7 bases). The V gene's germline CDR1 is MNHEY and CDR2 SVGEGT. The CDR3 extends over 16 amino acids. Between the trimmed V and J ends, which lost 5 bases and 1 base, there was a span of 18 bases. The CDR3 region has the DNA TGTGCCAGCAGTGCGGCCATCGGGGGGCGGTCCTACGAGCAGTACTTC. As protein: CASSAAIGGRSYEQYF.

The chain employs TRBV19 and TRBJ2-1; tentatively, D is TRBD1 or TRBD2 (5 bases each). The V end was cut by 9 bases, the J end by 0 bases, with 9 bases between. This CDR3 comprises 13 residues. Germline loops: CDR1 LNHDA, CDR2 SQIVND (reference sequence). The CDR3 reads CASGDGSYNEQFF. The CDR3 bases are TGTGCCAGCGGGGACGGCTCCTACAATGAGCAGTTCTTC.

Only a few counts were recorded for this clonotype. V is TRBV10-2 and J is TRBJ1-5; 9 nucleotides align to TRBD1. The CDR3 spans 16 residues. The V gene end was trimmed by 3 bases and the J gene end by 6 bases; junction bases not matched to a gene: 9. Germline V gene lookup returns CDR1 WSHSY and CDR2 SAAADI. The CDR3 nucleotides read TGCGCCAGCAGTGAAGGAATGGGACAGGGTAGTCAGCCCCAGCATTTT. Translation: CASSEGMGQGSQPQHF.

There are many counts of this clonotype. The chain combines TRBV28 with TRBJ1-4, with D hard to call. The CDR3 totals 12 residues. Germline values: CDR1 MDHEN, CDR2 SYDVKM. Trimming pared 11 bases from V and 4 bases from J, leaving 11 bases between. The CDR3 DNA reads TGTGCCGAAGGGCAGAATAATGAAAAACTGTTTTTT. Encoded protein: CAEGQNNEKLFF.

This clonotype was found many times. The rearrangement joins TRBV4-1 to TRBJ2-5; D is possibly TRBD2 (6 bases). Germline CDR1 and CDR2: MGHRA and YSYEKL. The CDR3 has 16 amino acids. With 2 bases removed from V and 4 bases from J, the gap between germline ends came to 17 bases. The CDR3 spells CASSQLWGEAGETQYF. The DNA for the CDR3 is TGCGCCAGCAGCCAACTATGGGGGGAAGCCGGAGAGACCCAGTACTTC.

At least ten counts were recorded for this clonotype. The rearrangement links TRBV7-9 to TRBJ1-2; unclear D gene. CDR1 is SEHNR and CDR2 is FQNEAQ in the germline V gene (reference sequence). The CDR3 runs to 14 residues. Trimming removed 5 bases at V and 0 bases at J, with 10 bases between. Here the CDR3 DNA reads TGTGCCAGCAGCAGGGTGGGCGCTAACTATGGCTACACCTTC. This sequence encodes CASSRVGANYGYTF.

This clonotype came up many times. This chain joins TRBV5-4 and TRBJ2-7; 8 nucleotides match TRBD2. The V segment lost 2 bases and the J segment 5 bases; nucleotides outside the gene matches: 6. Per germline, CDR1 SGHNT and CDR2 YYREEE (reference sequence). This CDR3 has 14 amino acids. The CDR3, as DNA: TGTGCCAGCAGCTTTGAGCGGGGGATTGACGAGCAGTACTTC. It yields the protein CASSFERGIDEQYF.

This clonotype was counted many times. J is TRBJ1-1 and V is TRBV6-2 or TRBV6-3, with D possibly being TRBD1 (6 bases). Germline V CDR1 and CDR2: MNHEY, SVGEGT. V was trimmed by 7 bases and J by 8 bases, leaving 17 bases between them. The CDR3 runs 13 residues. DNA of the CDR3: TGTGCCAGCATGAGGACCCCGGGACACGAAGCTTTCTTT. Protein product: CASMRTPGHEAFF.

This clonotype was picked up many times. The CDR3: CASGFGTIQETQYF. The CDR3, as DNA: TGTGCCAGCGGGTTTGGGACGATCCAAGAGACCCAGTACTTC. V and J are TRBV6-6 and TRBJ2-5; perhaps D is TRBD1 or TRBD2 (5 bases each). Looked up from germline, CDR1 is MNHNY and CDR2 is SVGAGI (reference sequence). This CDR3 is built from 14 residues. The germline V and J ends were trimmed by 8 bases and 1 base, with 14 bases remaining between them.

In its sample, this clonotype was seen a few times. The CDR3 loop reads CASTDGRAWGNTIYF. In nucleotides, the CDR3 is TGTGCCAGCACGGATGGACGTGCTTGGGGAAACACCATATATTTT. The genes are TRBV2 and TRBJ1-3; D gene unclear. Germline assignment: CDR1 SNHLY and CDR2 FYNNEI. The CDR3 consists of 15 residues. Trimming cost V 7 bases and J 4 bases, with 17 bases left between them.

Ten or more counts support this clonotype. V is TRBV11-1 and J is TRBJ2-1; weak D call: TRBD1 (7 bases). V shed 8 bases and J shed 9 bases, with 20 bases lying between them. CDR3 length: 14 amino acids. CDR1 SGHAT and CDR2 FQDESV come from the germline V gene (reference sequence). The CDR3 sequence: CASYPGGRTVEQFF. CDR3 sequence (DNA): TGTGCCAGCTACCCAGGGGGGCGAACAGTTGAGCAGTTCTTC.

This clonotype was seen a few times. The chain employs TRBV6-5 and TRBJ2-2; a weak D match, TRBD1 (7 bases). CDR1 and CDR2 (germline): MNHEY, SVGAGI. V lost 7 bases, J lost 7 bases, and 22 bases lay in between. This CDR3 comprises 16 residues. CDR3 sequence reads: CASTIRRGLTIGELFF. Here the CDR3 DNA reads TGTGCCAGCACCATCAGGAGGGGGCTAACGATCGGGGAGCTGTTTTTT.

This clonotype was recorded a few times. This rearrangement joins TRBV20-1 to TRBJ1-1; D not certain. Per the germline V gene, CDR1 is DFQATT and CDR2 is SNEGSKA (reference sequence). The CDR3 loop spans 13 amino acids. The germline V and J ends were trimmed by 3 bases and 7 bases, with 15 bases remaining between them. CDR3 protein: CSASLGLGIEAFF. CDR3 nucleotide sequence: TGCAGTGCTAGTTTGGGATTGGGTATTGAAGCTTTCTTT.

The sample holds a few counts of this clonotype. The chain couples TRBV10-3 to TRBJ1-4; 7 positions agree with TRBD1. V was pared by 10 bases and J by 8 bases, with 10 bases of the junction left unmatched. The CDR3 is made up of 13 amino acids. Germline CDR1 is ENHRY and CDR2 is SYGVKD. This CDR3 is CATYDREDEKLFF. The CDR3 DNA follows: TGTGCCACCTACGACAGGGAGGACGAAAAACTGTTTTTT.